The clone carrying this TCR beta chain was counted at least ten times. Antigen: not known. The data were taken from a study of molecular identifiers for immune sequencing clone quantification. General study findings and limits: Identical barcode-sharing TCR molecules could lead to underestimated sizes for highly expanded clones. In CMV-specific effectors, clones above 20 copies held over 99% of molecules; naive, under 1%.

TCR libraries were built in bulk with a published protocol and specific TCR primers. A single record per CDR3 protein comes from TCRdb applying MiXCR to the PCR reads. Of about half a million distinct CDR3 sequences in the sample, about a fifth were seen once. The source of this sequence is a human donor in good health. Some libraries in this study had Jurkat cell RNA spiked in. Sequencing used naive CD8+ T cells from blood, with Jurkat cell RNA spiked in. As to subset: FACS-sorted CD8+CD4-CCR7+CD45RA+ naive T cells.

CDR3 bases: TGCAGCGTAAGAGGCCAACCCGGGGAGCTGTTTTTT. The encoded protein is CSVRGQPGELFF. The chain carries TRBV29-1 and TRBJ2-2; no firm D call. There are 12 residues in the CDR3. With 6 bases removed from V and 6 bases from J, the gap between germline ends came to 11 bases. The V gene's germline CDR1 is SQVTM and CDR2 ANQGSEA.